This TCR beta chain was documented in a study of shared clonotypes between healthy human individuals. Study information: Three men and two women, aged 18 to 49, were donors. For every donor, three CD4 naive, three CD4 memory, two CD8 naive and one CD8 memory plates were used. Study-level findings and limits: In a handful of donors, around 5% of naive CD4 clonotypes appeared in common. Richness estimates generally favored naive over memory subsets.

CD8 cells regarded as naive lacked CD45RO, were positively chosen for CCR7, and omitted terminally differentiated effector memory CD45RA+ cells. Using immunoSEQ multiplex PCR, the repertoire was profiled, and TCRdb retains in-frame clones only, with some absent. Of 450,000 to 700,000 clones in the sample, just under 97% were seen once. A remark on this clone: The antigen remains undetermined.

CDR1 and CDR2 (germline): MNHEY, SMNVEV (reference sequence). The ends lost 5 bases at V and 4 bases at J; junction bases unmatched: 6. The CDR3 runs 15 residues. This sequence was found in a woman under 40 in good health. The chain joins TRBV27 to TRBJ2-7; 12 bases align to TRBD2. The sequenced sample was naive CD8+ T cells sorted from blood. Here the CDR3 DNA reads TGTGCCAGCAGTCTGGGACTAGCGGGTAAATACGAGCAGTACTTC. It yields the protein CASSLGLAGKYEQYF.